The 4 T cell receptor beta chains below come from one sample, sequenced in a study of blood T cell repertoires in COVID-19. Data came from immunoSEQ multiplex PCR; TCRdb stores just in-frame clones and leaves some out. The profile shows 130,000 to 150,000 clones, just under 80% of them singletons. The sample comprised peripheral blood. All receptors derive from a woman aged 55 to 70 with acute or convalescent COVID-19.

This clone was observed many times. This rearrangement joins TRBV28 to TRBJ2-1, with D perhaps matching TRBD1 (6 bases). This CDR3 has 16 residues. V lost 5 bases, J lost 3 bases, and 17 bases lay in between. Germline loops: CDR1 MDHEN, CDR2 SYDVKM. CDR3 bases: TGTGCCAGCAGTAACGGCAGGGGAACGGTCTACAATGAGCAGTTCTTC. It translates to CASSNGRGTVYNEQFF.

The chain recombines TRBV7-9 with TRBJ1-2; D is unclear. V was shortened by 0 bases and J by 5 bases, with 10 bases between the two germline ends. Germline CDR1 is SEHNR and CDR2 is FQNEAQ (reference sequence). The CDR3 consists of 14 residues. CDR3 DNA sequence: TGTGCCAGCAGCTTAGCGCCCACAGAGTATGGCTACACCTTC. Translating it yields CASSLAPTEYGYTF.

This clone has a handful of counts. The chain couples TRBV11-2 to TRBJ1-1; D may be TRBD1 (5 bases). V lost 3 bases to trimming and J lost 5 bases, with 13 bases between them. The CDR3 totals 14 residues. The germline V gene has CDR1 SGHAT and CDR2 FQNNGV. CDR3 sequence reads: CASSFNPPGTEAFF. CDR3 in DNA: TGTGCCAGCAGCTTTAACCCCCCAGGGACTGAAGCTTTCTTT.

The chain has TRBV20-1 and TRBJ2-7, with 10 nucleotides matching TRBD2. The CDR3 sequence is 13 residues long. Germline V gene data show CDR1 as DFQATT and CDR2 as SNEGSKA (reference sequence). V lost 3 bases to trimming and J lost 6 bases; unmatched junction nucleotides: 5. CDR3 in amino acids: CSASRLAGVEQYF. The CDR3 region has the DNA TGCAGTGCTAGTCGGCTAGCGGGAGTCGAGCAGTACTTC.